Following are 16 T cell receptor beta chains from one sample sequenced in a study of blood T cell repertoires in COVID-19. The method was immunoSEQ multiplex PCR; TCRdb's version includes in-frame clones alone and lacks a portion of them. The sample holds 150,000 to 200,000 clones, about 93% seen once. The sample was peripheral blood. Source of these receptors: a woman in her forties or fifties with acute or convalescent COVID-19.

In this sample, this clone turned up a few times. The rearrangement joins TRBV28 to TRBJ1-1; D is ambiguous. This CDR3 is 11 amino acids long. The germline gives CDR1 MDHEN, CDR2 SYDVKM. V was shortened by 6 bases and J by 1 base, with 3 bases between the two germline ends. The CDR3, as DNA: TGTGCCAGCAGACAGAACACTGAAGCTTTCTTT. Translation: CASRQNTEAFF.

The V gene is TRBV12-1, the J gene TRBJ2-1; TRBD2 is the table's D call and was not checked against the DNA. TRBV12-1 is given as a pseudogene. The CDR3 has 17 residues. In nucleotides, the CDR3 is TGTGCCAGCAGCTTTGTTTGCGGGGGAAGATGGGTAGATGAGCAGTTCTTC. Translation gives CASSFVCGGRWVDEQFF.

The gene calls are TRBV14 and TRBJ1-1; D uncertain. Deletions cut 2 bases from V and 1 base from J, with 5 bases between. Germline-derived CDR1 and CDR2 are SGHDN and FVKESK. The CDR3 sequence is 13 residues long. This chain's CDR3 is CASSQSRNTEAFF. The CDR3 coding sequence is TGTGCCAGCAGCCAATCCCGGAACACTGAAGCTTTCTTT.

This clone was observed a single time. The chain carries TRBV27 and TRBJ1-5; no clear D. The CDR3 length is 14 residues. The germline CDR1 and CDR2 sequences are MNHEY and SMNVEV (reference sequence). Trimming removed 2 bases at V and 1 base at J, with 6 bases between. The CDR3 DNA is TGTGCCAGCAGTTTAGGCGGGAGCAATCAGCCCCAGCATTTT. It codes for CASSLGGSNQPQHF.

CDR3 bases: TGTGCCAGCTCACCCGACGTACTACTAGCCAAAAACATTCAGTACTTC. Translation: CASSPDVLLAKNIQYF. V and J are TRBV18 and TRBJ2-4; D is unclear. Germline lookup yields CDR1 KGHSH and CDR2 LQKENI. The V end lost 3 bases, the J end lost 0 bases, and 12 bases lay between the germline ends. This CDR3 comprises 16 residues.

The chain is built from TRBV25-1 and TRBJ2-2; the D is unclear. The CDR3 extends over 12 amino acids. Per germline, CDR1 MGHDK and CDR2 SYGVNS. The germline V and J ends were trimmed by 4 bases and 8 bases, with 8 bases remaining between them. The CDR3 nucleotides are TGTGCCAGCAGTGGTTTTATAGGGGAGCTGTTTTTT. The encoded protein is CASSGFIGELFF.

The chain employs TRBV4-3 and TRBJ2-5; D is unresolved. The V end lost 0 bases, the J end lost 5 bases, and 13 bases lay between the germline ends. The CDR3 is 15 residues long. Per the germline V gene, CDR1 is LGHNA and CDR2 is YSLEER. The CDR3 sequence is CASSQDGTNRETQYF. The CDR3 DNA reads TGCGCCAGCAGCCAAGACGGTACGAATCGGGAGACCCAGTACTTC.

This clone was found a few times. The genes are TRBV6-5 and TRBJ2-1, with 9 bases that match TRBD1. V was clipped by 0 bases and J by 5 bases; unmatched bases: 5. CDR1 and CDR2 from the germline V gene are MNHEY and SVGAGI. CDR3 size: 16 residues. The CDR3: CASSYSWTGANNEQFF. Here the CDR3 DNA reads TGTGCCAGCAGTTACTCTTGGACAGGGGCTAACAATGAGCAGTTCTTC.

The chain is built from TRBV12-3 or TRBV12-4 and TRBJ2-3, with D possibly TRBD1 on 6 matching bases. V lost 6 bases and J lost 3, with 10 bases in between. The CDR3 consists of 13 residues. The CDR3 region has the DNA TGTGCCAGCAGCCCCGGACAGACAGATACGCAGTATTTT. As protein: CASSPGQTDTQYF.

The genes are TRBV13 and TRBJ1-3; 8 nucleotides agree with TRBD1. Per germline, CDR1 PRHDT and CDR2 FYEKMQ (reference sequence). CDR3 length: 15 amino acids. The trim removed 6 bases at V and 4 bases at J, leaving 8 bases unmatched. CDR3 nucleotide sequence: TGTGCCAGCAGATCCGACAGGGGTGAAGGAAACACCATATATTTT. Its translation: CASRSDRGEGNTIYF.

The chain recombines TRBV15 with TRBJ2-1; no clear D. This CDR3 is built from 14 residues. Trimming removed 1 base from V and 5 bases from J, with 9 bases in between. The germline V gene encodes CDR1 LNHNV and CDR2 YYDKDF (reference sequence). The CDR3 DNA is TGTGCCACCAGCAGAGGTGGCAGCGACAATGAGCAGTTCTTC. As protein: CATSRGGSDNEQFF.

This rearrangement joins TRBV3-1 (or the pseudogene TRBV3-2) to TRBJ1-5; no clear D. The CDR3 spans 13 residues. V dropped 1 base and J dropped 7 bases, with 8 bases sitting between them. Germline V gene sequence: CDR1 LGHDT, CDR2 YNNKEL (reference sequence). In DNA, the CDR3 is TGTGCCAGCAGCCAAGGAGGGCGGCAGCCCCAGCATTTT. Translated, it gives CASSQGGRQPQHF.

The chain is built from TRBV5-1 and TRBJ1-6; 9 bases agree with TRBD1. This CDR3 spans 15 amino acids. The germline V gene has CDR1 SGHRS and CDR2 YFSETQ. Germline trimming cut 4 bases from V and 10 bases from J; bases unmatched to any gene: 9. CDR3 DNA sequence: TGCGCCAGCAGCCCCGGGACAGGGACCCACTCACCCCTCCACTTT. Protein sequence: CASSPGTGTHSPLHF.

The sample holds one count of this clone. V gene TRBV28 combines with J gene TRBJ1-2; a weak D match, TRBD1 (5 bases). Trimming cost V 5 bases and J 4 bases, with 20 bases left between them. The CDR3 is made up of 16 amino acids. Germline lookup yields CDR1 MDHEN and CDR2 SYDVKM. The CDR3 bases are TGTGCCAGCAGTCTCCCCCCACCGGAGGGGCCCTATGGCTACACCTTC. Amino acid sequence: CASSLPPPEGPYGYTF.

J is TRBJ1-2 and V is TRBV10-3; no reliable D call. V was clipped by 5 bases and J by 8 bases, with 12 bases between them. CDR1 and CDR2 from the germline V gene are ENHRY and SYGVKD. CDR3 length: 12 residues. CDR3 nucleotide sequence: TGTGCCATCAGTACGCGGCCGGGAGGCTACACCTTC. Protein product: CAISTRPGGYTF.

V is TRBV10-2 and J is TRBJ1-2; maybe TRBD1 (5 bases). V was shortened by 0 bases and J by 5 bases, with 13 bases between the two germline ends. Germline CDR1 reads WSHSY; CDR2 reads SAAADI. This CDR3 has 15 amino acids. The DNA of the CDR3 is TGCGCCAGCAGTGAGTCGGGGCCCAGGGAATATGGCTACACCTTC. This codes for CASSESGPREYGYTF.